The 8 T cell receptor beta chains reported below all come from one sample, sequenced in a study of T cell responses to AZD1222 COVID-19 vaccine. Here immunoSEQ multiplex PCR was the method, and the copy in TCRdb shows in-frame clones only, minus some. The sample comprises some 110,000 clones, about 89% of which are singletons, and around 3.3% rests with the top ten. The specimen comprised peripheral blood, sampled 28 days after the second dose of the MenACWY control vaccine. The receptors were gathered from an adult who received the MenACWY meningococcal vaccine as a control.

This chain links TRBV4-1 with TRBJ1-2, with D perhaps TRBD1 (6 bases). Germline CDR1 and CDR2: MGHRA and YSYEKL. V lost 5 bases and J lost 4, with 20 bases in between. CDR3 length: 16 residues. DNA for the CDR3: TGCGCCAGCAGCGCTCAGACAGGTATTACTAGCTATGGCTACACCTTC. Translation gives CASSAQTGITSYGYTF.

Here the CDR3 DNA reads TGTGCCAGCAGCTCCGACAGGGTTGGGGGCTACACCTTC. Protein: CASSSDRVGGYTF. The rearrangement uses TRBV28 and TRBJ1-2, with 7 bases lining up with TRBD1. Per germline, CDR1 MDHEN and CDR2 SYDVKM. J lost 8 bases, V lost 6 bases, and 9 bases had no gene match. The CDR3 has 13 amino acids.

The chain is built from TRBV18 and TRBJ2-1, with D uncertain. Germline V gene data show CDR1 as KGHSH and CDR2 as LQKENI. V was trimmed by 1 base and J by 6 bases, leaving 4 bases between them. The CDR3 is 12 amino acids. CDR3 region: CASSPQLNEQFF. The CDR3 nucleotides are TGTGCCAGCTCACCACAGCTCAATGAGCAGTTCTTC. Complete variable domain (other parts from reference TRBV18 and TRBJ2-1): NAGVMQNPRHLVRRRGQEARLRCSPMKGHSHVYWYRQLPEEGLKFMVYLQKENIIDESGMPKERFSAEFPKEGPSILRIQQVVRGDSAAYFCASSPQLNEQFFGPGTRLTVL.

The V gene is TRBV28, the J gene TRBJ1-1, with D maybe TRBD1 (6 bases). CDR1 MDHEN and CDR2 SYDVKM come from the germline V gene. CDR3 length: 14 residues. V was cut by 6 bases and J by 8 bases, with 19 bases left in between. The CDR3 sequence: CASSRTSGAPEAFF. The CDR3 DNA follows: TGTGCCAGCAGCCGGACCTCAGGGGCCCCGGAAGCTTTCTTT.

The chain employs TRBV5-1 and TRBJ2-6; D unclear. CDR3 length equals 15 residues. Trimming took off 0 bases at V and 4 bases at J, with 8 bases between the two ends. The V gene's germline CDR1 is SGHRS and CDR2 YFSETQ. This CDR3 reads CASSLEPRGANVLTF. DNA for the CDR3: TGCGCCAGCAGCTTGGAACCTCGAGGGGCCAACGTCCTGACTTTC.

The chain recombines TRBV9 with TRBJ2-7, with D possibly being TRBD1 (5 bases). V was cut by 3 bases and J by 6 bases, with 19 bases left in between. Germline CDR1 reads SGDLS; CDR2 reads YYNGEE. This CDR3 contains 15 residues. CDR3 DNA: TGTGCCAGCAGCGGAAAGACAGTGGGCGTCCTCGAGCAGTACTTC. Translated: CASSGKTVGVLEQYF.

V usage is TRBV5-8 and J usage is TRBJ1-5; 9 bases agree with TRBD1. In germline, CDR1 is SGHTS, CDR2 YDEGEE. V shed 2 bases and J 7 bases; nucleotides not matched to a gene: 13. CDR3 length: 17 residues. In nucleotides, the CDR3 is TGTGCCAGCAGCTTTTTCCTGGGGGGACAGGGCAGCCAGCCCCAGCATTTT. Encoded protein: CASSFFLGGQGSQPQHF.

The genes are TRBV19 and TRBJ2-5, with TRBD1 identical over 10 bases. The length of the CDR3 is 18 residues. With 5 bases clipped from V and 3 bases from J, the junction kept 15 bases outside the gene matches. Germline CDR1 LNHDA, CDR2 SQIVND (reference sequence). Written as DNA, the CDR3 is TGTGCCAGTAGTGGGAGGCTTCCGGGACAGGGGATTAAAGAGACCCAGTACTTC. Encoded protein: CASSGRLPGQGIKETQYF. Full variable domain (remainder filled in from reference TRBV19 and TRBJ2-5): DGGITQSPKYLFRKEGQNVTLSCEQNLNHDAMYWYRQDPGQGLRLIYYSQIVNDFQKGDIAEGYSVSREKKESFPLTVTSAQKNPTAFYLCASSGRLPGQGIKETQYFGPGTRLLVL.